This T cell receptor beta chain was captured by sequencing in a study of blood T cell repertoires in COVID-19. The overall study: The United States, Italy and Spain supplied acute and convalescent COVID-19 samples. PBMCs, B-cell-depleted T cells, or T cells provided the cDNA or gDNA that made up the material.

Seattle patients were enrolled while actively infected and followed longitudinally. In the authors' workflow: The authors estimated nucleated cell counts from reference gene primer amplification. Profiled with immunoSEQ multiplex PCR; TCRdb holds only in-frame clones, not every one. The DNA was the basis for D and trimming; V, J and clone size are from that table. The sample comprises about 54,000 clones, approximately 90% of which are singletons, and more than 3% rests with the top ten. This clone has a handful of counts. Per germline, CDR1 SGHNT and CDR2 YENEEA. Trimming removed 0 bases from V and 4 bases from J, with 12 bases in between. The length of the CDR3 is 15 residues.

Sequencing used peripheral blood. The chain carries TRBV11-3 and TRBJ1-2; D not resolved. The clonotype was recovered from a man aged 35-49 years with COVID-19, enrolled during active disease. The CDR3 DNA sequence: TGTGCCAGCAGCTTAGATAGTTTCGGGTTCTATGGCTACACCTTC. Protein: CASSLDSFGFYGYTF.